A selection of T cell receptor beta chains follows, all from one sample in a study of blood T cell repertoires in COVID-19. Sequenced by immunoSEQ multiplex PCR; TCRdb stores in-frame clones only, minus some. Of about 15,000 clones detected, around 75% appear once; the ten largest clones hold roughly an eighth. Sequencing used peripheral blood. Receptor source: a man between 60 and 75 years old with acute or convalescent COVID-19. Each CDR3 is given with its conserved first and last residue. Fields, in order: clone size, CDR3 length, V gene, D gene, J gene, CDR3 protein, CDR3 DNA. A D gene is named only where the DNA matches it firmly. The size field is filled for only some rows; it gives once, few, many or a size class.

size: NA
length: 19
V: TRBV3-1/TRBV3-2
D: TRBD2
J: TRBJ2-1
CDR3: CASSHGTRLAGIIHNEQFF
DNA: TGTGCCAGCAGCCACGGGACCCGACTAGCAGGTATTATACACAATGAGCAGTTCTTC

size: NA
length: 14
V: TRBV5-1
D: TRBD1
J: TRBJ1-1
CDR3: CASSSGQTNTEAFF
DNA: TGCGCCAGCAGCTCGGGACAGACGAACACTGAAGCTTTCTTT

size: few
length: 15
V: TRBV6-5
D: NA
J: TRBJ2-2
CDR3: CASTLRVGNTGELFF
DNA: TGTGCCAGCACCCTCAGGGTGGGGAACACCGGGGAGCTGTTTTTT

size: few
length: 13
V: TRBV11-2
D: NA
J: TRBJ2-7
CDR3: CASSLLGAGEQYF
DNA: TGTGCCAGCAGCTTGTTGGGAGCAGGCGAGCAGTACTTC

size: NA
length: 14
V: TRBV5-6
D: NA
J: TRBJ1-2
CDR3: CASIRPGDKEGYTF
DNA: TGTGCCAGCATCCGACCGGGGGATAAAGAAGGCTACACCTTC

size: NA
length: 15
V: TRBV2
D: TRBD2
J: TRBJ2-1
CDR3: CASSGQRGSYNEQFF
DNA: TGTGCCAGCAGTGGTCAGCGGGGATCCTACAATGAGCAGTTCTTC

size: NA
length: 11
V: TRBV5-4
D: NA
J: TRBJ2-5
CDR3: CASGGRETQYF
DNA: TGTGCCAGCGGCGGCCGGGAGACCCAGTACTTC

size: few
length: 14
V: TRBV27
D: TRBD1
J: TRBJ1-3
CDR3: CASSSRGSGNTIYF
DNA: TGTGCCAGCAGTTCCAGGGGGTCCGGAAACACCATATATTTT

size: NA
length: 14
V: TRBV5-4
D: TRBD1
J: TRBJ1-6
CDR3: CASSLGQVGSPLHF
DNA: TGTGCCAGCAGCCTAGGACAGGTCGGGTCACCCCTCCACTTT

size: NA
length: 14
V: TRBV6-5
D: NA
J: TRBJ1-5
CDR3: CASSIDRFNQPQHF
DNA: TGTGCCAGCAGCATCGACAGGTTCAATCAGCCCCAGCATTTT

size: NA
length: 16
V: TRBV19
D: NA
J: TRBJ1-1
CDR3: CASSMAGRSGKSEAFF
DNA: TGTGCCAGTAGTATGGCGGGAAGGTCAGGGAAGTCTGAAGCTTTCTTT

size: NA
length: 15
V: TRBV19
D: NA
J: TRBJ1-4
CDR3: CASSPGVRTNEKLFF
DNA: TGTGCCAGTAGCCCGGGGGTCCGCACTAATGAAAAACTGTTTTTT

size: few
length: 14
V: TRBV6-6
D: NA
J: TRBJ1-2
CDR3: CASSYGASNYGYTF
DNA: TGTGCCAGCAGTTACGGGGCGTCTAACTATGGCTACACCTTC

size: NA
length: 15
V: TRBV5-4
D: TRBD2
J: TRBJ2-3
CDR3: CASSLWTSGPDTQYF
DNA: TGTGCCAGCAGCTTATGGACTAGCGGCCCAGATACGCAGTATTTT

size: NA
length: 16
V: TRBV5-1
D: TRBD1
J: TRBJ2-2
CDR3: CASSLGTGPNTGELFF
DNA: TGCGCCAGCAGCCTCGGGACAGGGCCGAACACCGGGGAGCTGTTTTTT

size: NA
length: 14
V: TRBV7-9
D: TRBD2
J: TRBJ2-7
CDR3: CASSLAGRASEQYF
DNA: TGTGCCAGCAGCTTAGCCGGGAGGGCCTCCGAGCAGTACTTC

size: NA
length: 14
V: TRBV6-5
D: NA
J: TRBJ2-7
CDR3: CASRPGPNSYEQYF
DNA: TGTGCCAGCAGGCCGGGTCCAAACTCCTACGAGCAGTACTTC

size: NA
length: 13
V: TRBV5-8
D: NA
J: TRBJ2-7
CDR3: CASGWTSKYEQYF
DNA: TGTGCCAGCGGGTGGACATCAAAGTACGAGCAGTACTTC

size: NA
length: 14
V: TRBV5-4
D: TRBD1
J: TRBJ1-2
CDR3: CATRGDRVRDGYTF
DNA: TGTGCCACCAGGGGGGACAGGGTAAGGGATGGCTACACCTTC

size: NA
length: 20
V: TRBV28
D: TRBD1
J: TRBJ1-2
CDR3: CASSGLGRQSPGQGAYGYTF
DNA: TGTGCCAGCAGTGGACTTGGGCGGCAGTCTCCGGGACAGGGGGCATATGGCTACACCTTC

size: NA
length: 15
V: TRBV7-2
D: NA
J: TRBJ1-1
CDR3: CASSSARPGNTEAFF
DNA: TGTGCCAGCAGCTCCGCTCGCCCCGGTAACACTGAAGCTTTCTTT

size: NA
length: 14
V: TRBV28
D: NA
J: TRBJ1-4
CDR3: CASSSLRTNEKLFF
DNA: TGTGCCAGCAGTAGTCTTAGAACTAATGAAAAACTGTTTTTT

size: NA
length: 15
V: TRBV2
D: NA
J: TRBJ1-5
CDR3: CASSGRAGPNQPQHF
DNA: TGTGCCAGCAGTGGAAGGGCAGGGCCAAATCAGCCCCAGCATTTT

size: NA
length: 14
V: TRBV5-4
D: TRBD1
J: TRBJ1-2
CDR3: CASSSLDRRYGYTF
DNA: TGTGCCAGCAGCTCTTTGGACAGGAGGTATGGCTACACCTTC

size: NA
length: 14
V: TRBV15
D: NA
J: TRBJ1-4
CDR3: CATSRSRGSEKLFF
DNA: TGTGCCACCAGCAGATCCCGGGGGAGTGAAAAACTGTTTTTT

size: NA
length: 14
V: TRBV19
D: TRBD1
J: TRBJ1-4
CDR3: CASRRTGGNEKLFF
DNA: TGTGCCAGTAGGCGGACAGGGGGGAACGAAAAACTGTTTTTT

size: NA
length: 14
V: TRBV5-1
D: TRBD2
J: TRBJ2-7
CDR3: CASSLSGSKDEQYF
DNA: TGCGCCAGCAGCCTTAGCGGGAGTAAGGACGAGCAGTACTTC

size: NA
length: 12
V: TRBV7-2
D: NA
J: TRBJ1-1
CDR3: CASSSHGGLAFF
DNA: TGTGCCAGCAGTTCACACGGCGGTCTAGCTTTCTTT

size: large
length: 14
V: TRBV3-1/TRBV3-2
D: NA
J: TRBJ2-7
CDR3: CASSQGTHSYEQYF
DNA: TGTGCCAGCAGCCAGGGGACACACTCCTACGAGCAGTACTTC

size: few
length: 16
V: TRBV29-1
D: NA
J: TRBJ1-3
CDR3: CSATPLGKESGNTIYF
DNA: TGCAGCGCTACTCCCCTCGGGAAAGAATCAGGAAACACCATATATTTT

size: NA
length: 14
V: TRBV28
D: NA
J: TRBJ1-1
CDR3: CASGAGAMNTEAFF
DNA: TGTGCCAGCGGGGCAGGGGCCATGAACACTGAAGCTTTCTTT

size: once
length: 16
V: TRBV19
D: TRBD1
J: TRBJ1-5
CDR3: CASRRTGFGWDQPQHF
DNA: TGTGCCAGTAGAAGGACAGGGTTTGGTTGGGATCAGCCCCAGCATTTT

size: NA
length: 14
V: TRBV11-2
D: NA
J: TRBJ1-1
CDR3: CASSSRVLDTEAFF
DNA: TGTGCCAGCAGCTCCAGGGTGTTGGACACTGAAGCTTTCTTT

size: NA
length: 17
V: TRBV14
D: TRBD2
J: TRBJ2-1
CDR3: CASSQGTSGSWYNEQFF
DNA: TGTGCCAGCAGCCAAGGGACTAGCGGGAGTTGGTACAATGAGCAGTTCTTC

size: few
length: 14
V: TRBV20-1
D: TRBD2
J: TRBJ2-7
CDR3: CSASGSGGPYEQYF
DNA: TGCAGTGCTAGTGGGTCGGGAGGGCCCTACGAGCAGTACTTC

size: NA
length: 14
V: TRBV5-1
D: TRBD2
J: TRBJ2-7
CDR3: CASRAGAGVYEQYF
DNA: TGCGCCAGCAGGGCGGGAGCGGGGGTTTACGAGCAGTACTTC

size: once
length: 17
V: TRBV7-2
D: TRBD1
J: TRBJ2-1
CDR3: CASSLWLGTGTYNEQFF
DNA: TGTGCCAGCAGCTTATGGCTCGGGACAGGGACATACAATGAGCAGTTCTTC

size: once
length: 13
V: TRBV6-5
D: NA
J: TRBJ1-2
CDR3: CASSYSTELIPLF
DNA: TGTGCCAGCAGTTACTCGACAGAGCTCATCCCTCTTTTC

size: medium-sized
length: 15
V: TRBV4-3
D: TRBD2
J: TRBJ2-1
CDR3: CASSQVSSGNNEQFF
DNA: TGCGCCAGCAGCCAAGTTAGTAGCGGGAACAATGAGCAGTTCTTC

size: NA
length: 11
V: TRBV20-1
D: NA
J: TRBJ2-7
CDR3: CSAYRSNEQYF
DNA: TGCAGTGCTTACAGGTCCAACGAGCAGTACTTC

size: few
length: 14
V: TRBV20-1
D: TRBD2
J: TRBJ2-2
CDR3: CSASLSGGAGELFF
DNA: TGCAGTGCTAGTCTTTCCGGGGGGGCTGGGGAGCTGTTTTTT

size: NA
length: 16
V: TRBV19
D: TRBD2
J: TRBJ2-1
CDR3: CASSIGLAGAYNEQFF
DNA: TGTGCCAGTAGTATAGGGCTAGCGGGGGCCTACAATGAGCAGTTCTTC

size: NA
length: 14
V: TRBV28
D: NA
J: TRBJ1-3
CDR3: CASIEQSSGNTIYF
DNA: TGTGCCAGCATCGAACAGAGCTCTGGAAACACCATATATTTT

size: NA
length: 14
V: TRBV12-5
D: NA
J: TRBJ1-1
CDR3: CASGYGQLAGGAFF
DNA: TGTGCTAGTGGTTACGGACAGTTGGCGGGGGGAGCTTTCTTT

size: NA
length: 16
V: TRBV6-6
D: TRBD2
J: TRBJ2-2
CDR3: CASSYGTGGNTGELFF
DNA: TGTGCCAGCAGTTACGGGACGGGGGGGAACACCGGGGAGCTGTTTTTT

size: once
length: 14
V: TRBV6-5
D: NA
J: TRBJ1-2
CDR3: CASRDRGSLYGYTF
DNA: TGTGCCAGCCGGGATCGAGGTTCTTTGTATGGCTACACCTTC

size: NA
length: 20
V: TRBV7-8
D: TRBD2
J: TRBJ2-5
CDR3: CASSLGRRLAEPQEGETQYF
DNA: TGTGCCAGCAGCTTAGGTAGGAGACTAGCGGAACCCCAAGAAGGAGAGACCCAGTACTTC

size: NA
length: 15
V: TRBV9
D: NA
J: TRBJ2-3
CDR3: CASSVAGGGLDTQYF
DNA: TGTGCCAGCAGCGTAGCTGGGGGGGGCTTAGATACGCAGTATTTT

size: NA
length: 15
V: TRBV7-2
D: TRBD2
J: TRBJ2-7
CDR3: CASRGLAGGFYEQYF
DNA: TGTGCCAGCAGAGGACTAGCGGGGGGTTTCTACGAGCAGTACTTC

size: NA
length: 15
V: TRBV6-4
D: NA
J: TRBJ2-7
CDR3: CASKTRVAGAYEQYF
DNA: TGTGCCAGCAAAACAAGGGTGGCAGGGGCCTACGAGCAGTACTTC

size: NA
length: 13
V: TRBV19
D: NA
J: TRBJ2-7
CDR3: CAVGKDETYEQYF
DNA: TGTGCCGTCGGGAAGGACGAAACCTACGAGCAGTACTTC

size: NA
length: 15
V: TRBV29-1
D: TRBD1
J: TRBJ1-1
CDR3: CSVAGQGSRSTEAFF
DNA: TGCAGCGTTGCGGGACAGGGATCTCGGAGCACTGAAGCTTTCTTT

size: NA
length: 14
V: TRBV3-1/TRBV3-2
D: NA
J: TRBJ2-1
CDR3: CASSQGYTYNEQFF
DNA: TGTGCCAGCAGCCAAGGTTACACCTACAATGAGCAGTTCTTC